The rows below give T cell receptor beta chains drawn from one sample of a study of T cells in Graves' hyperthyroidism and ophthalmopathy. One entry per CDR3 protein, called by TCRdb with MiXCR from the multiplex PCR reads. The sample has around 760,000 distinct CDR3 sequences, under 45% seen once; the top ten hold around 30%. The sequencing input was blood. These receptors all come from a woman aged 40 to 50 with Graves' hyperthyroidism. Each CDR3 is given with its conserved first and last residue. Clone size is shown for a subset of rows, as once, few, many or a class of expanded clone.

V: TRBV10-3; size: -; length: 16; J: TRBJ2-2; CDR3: CAISEKVDLLFGELFF
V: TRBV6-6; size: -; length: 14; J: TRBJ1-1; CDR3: CASSMGQVNTEAFF
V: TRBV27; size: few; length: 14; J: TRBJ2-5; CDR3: CASSFDRDQETQYF
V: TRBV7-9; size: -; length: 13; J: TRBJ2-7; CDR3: CASSLGTEYEQYF
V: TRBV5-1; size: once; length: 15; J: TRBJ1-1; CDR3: CAGSLVGQLNTEAFF
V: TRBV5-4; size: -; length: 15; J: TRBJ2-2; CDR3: CASSLPLGHTGELFF
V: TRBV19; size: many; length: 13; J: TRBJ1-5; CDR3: CASNGRYSQPQHF
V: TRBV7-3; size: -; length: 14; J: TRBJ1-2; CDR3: CASSQEYKGSGYTF
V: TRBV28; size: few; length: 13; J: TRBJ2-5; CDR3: CASSPPDQETQYF
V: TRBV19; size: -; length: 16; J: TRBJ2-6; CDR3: CASSPIRASGANVLTF
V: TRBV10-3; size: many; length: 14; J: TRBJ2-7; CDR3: CAISDSRQTYEQYF
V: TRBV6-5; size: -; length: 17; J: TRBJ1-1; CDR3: CASSRGTGFVENTEAFF
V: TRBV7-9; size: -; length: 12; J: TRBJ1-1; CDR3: CASGEGGTEAFF
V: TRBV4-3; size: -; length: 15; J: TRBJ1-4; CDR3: CASSQGLGVGEKLFF
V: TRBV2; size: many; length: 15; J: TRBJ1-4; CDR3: CASTQETGRTEKLFF
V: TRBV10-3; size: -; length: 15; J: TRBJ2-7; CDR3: CAILGEGGGMHEQYF
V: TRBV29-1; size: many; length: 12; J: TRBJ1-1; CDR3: CSVASRGTEAFF
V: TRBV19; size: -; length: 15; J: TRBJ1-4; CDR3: CASRPRGIRDEKLFF
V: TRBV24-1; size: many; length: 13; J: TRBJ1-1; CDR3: CATSGLGGTEAFF
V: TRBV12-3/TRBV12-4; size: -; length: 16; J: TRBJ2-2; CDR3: CASTDSTSSDTGELFF
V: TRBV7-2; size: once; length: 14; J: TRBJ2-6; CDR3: CASSSHPGANVLTF
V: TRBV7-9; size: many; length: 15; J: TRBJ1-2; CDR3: CASSLTGTGEDGYTF
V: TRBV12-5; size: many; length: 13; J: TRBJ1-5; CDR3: CASGWTGNQPQHF
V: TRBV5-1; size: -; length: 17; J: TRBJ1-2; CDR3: CASSWGTSDTRFYGYTF
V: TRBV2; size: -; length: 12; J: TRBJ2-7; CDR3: CASSAGLYEQYF
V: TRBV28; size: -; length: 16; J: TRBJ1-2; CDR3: CASSPKRRGHVYGYTF
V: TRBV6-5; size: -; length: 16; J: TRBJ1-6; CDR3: CASRYGQGLMNSPLHF
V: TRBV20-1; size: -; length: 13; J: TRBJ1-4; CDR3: CSALDRGRGELFF
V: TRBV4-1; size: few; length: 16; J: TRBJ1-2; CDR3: CASSQGQDRGNYGYTF
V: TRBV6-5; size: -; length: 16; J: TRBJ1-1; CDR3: CASGRDRVMGLTEAFF
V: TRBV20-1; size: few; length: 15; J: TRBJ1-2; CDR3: CSARRGTAELRGYTF
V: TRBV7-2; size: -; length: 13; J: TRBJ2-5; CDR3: CASSSGRGETLYF
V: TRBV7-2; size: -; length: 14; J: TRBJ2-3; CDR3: CASSTGQVTDTQYF
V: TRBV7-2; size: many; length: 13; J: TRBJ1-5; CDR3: CASSRDGTQPQHF
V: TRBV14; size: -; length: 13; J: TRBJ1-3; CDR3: CASSQAKANTIYF
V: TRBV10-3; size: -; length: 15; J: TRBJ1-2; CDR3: CASSYSAGDLYGYTF
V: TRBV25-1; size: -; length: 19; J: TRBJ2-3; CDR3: CASSAGTSGIRESTDTQYF
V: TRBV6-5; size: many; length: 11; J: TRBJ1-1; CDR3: CASSQGVEAFF
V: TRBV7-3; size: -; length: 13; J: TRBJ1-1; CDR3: CASSLSGGTEALF
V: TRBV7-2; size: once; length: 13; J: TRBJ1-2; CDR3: CASSPFRGLGYTF
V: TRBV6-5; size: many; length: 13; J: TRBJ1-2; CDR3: CASTSIGKDGYTF
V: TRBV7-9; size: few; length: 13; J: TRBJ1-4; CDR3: CASSSYGGSKLFF
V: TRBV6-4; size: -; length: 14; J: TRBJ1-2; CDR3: CASNKEGDSYGYTF
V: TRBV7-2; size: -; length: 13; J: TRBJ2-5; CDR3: CASSLAAGETQYF
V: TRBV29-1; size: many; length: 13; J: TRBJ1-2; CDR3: CSVSDGRDYGYTF
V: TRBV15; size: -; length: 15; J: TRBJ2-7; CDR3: CATSREGGQSYEQYF
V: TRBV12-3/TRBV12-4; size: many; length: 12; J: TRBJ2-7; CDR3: CASSRQGYEQYF
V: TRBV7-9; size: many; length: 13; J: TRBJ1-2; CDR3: CASSSNRDLGYTF
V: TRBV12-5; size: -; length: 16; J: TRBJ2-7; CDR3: CASGLVLRRGTHEQYF
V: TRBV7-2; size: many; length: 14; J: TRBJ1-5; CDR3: CASSTGQAGQPQHF
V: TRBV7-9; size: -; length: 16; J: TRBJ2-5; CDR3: CASSLGLDGYQETQYF
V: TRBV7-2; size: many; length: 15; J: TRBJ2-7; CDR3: CASRWLAGYFYEQYF
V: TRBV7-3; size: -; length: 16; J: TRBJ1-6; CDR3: CASSPDRKRYNSPLHF